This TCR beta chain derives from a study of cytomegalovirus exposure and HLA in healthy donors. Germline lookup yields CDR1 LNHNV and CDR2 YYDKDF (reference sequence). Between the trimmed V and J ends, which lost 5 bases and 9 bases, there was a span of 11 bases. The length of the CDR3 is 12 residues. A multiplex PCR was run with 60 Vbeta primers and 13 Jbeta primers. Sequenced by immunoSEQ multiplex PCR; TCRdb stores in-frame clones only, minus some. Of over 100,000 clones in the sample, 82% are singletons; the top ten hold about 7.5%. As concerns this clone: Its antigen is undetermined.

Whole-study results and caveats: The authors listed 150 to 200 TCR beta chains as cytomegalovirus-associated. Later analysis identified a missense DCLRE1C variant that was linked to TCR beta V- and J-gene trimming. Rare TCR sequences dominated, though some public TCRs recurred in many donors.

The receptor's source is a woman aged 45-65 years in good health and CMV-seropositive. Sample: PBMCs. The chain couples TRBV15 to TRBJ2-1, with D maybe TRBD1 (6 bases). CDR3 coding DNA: TGTGCCACCAGCGCAACAGGGATTGAGCAGTTCTTC. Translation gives CATSATGIEQFF.